The 24 T cell receptor beta chains below all came from one sample that was sequenced in a study of T cells expressing NK-cell markers. Each CDR3 protein gets one entry in TCRdb, which reprocessed the 5' RACE reads and gives no DNA. Its listing shows around 100,000 distinct CDR3 sequences. The sequenced sample was blood T cells: a sorted CD56 or NKG2C T cell subset, CD4+ or CD8+ T cells, or bulk PBMC T cells (not recorded which). These receptors were collected from a woman between 18 and 70 years old in good health.

This rearrangement joins TRBV20-1 to TRBJ2-7; TCRdb calls TRBD2, which cannot be checked without DNA. This CDR3 has 15 residues. CDR1 and CDR2 (germline): DFQATT, SNEGSKA (reference sequence). The chain's CDR3 is CSAPLPGLVIFEQYF.

The chain is built from TRBV3-1 and TRBJ2-3. Germline V lookup: CDR1 LGHDT, CDR2 YNNKEL (reference sequence). This CDR3 contains 16 residues. The chain's CDR3 is CASSQGSGVSTDTQYF.

The chain combines TRBV6-2 or TRBV6-3 with TRBJ2-1; the D call of TRBD1 rests on TCRdb alone, since no DNA is present to check it. Germline values: CDR1 MNHEY, CDR2 SVGEGT. The CDR3 runs to 17 residues. The chain's CDR3 is CASRLRDPNSSYNEQFF.

The V call is TRBV6-2 or TRBV6-3, the J call TRBJ2-3; TCRdb picks TRBD2, but there is no DNA to check that call. Per germline, CDR1 MNHEY and CDR2 SVGEGT. CDR3 length: 20 residues. CDR3 amino acids: CASSYPTATSGEVGTDTQYF.

This chain uses TRBV29-1 with TRBJ1-4; TCRdb proposes TRBD1, but this gene call is untestable without DNA. Germline-derived CDR1 and CDR2 are SQVTM and ANQGSEA. The CDR3 totals 14 residues. The CDR3 loop reads CSVAGATTNEKLFF.

This rearrangement joins TRBV3-1 to TRBJ1-5; TCRdb indicates TRBD1, and absent DNA this call remains unverified. This CDR3 contains 14 residues. Germline CDR1 and CDR2: LGHDT and YNNKEL (reference sequence). CDR3 amino acids: CASGTDSLNQPQHF.

V gene TRBV5-1 combines with J gene TRBJ2-1. This CDR3 is built from 14 residues. Looked up from germline, CDR1 is SGHRS and CDR2 is YFSETQ. CDR3 in amino acids: CASSLPTVYNEQFF.

The chain combines TRBV7-9 with TRBJ1-6. The CDR3 runs 13 residues. The germline V gene encodes CDR1 SEHNR and CDR2 FQNEAQ (reference sequence). The CDR3 here is CASRGRDPSPLHF.

The chain links TRBV20-1 to TRBJ1-2; lacking DNA, the TRBD1 call made by TCRdb goes unchecked. Germline V lookup: CDR1 DFQATT, CDR2 SNEGSKA (reference sequence). The CDR3 sequence is 13 residues long. CDR3 loop: CSAEGGMTDGYTF.

The chain employs TRBV19 and TRBJ1-1; TCRdb calls TRBD1, which cannot be checked without DNA. The length of the CDR3 is 17 residues. Looked up from germline, CDR1 is LNHDA and CDR2 is SQIVND (reference sequence). CDR3 protein: CASSIDSGTHLNTEAFF.

This rearrangement joins TRBV7-6 to TRBJ2-1; no DNA is available, so the TRBD2 call from TCRdb remains unchecked. Per germline, CDR1 SGHVS and CDR2 FNYEAQ. This CDR3 is 17 amino acids long. The CDR3 spells CASSGGTSGRVYNEQFF.

The chain is built from TRBV11-2 and TRBJ2-2; TCRdb's assignment of TRBD1 cannot be checked, as there is no DNA. CDR1 is SGHAT, CDR2 FQNNGV, per germline. The CDR3 spans 13 residues. This CDR3 is CASSPGEDGELFF.

The rearrangement uses TRBV6-1 and TRBJ2-5; the D call of TRBD2 rests on TCRdb alone, since no DNA is present to check it. Per the germline V gene, CDR1 is MNHNS and CDR2 is SASEGT. The CDR3 totals 14 residues. This CDR3 reads CASSEGPAQETQYF.

The chain combines TRBV12-3 or TRBV12-4 with TRBJ1-1. The CDR3 runs to 14 residues. The CDR3 loop reads CASSRRVRDTEAFF.

CDR3 in amino acids: CSVEKTSGSGAQYF. This rearrangement joins TRBV29-1 to TRBJ2-3; TCRdb selects TRBD2, and the lack of DNA leaves this call unchecked. CDR1 is SQVTM, CDR2 ANQGSEA, per germline. The CDR3 totals 14 residues.

The rearrangement joins TRBV7-9 to TRBJ2-1; TCRdb proposes TRBD1, but this gene call is untestable without DNA. The CDR3 length is 12 residues. Germline assignment: CDR1 SEHNR and CDR2 FQNEAQ (reference sequence). The CDR3 sequence is CASSNRENEQFF.

V and J are TRBV20-1 and TRBJ2-5; TCRdb indicates TRBD1, and absent DNA this call remains unverified. CDR1 is DFQATT, CDR2 SNEGSKA, per germline (reference sequence). This CDR3 is 13 amino acids long. This chain's CDR3 is CSARTGRGETQYF.

This CDR3 is CSVEDGSGAREQYF. The V gene is TRBV29-1, the J gene TRBJ2-7; lacking DNA, the TRBD2 call made by TCRdb goes unchecked. Germline CDR1 and CDR2: SQVTM and ANQGSEA. The length of the CDR3 is 14 residues.

The rearrangement joins TRBV27 to TRBJ1-5. The CDR3 loop spans 16 amino acids. Germline V CDR1 and CDR2: MNHEY, SMNVEV (reference sequence). CDR3 loop: CASTSGPSPGNQPQHF.

V is TRBV4-1 and J is TRBJ1-2; there is no DNA to check the TCRdb D call of TRBD1. CDR3 size: 16 residues. The germline CDR1 and CDR2 sequences are MGHRA and YSYEKL. CDR3 in amino acids: CASSQGGLGVENGYTF.

V usage is TRBV12-3 or TRBV12-4 and J usage is TRBJ2-5; TCRdb proposes TRBD1, but this gene call is untestable without DNA. The CDR3 loop spans 15 amino acids. The CDR3 is CASSSPGGSQETQYF.

The CDR3 region is CASSLGTGVLYEQYF. The chain combines TRBV7-9 with TRBJ2-7; TCRdb picks TRBD2, but there is no DNA to check that call. Germline CDR1 SEHNR, CDR2 FQNEAQ (reference sequence). The CDR3 covers 15 residues.

The V and J genes are TRBV7-9 and TRBJ2-5; TCRdb names TRBD1, which stays unverified in the absence of DNA. CDR1 is SEHNR, CDR2 FQNEAQ, per germline (reference sequence). The CDR3 sequence is 15 residues long. This chain's CDR3 is CASSRPGISKETQYF.

CDR3 region: CASSLGREVVAFF. The chain employs TRBV5-5 and TRBJ1-1. The germline V gene has CDR1 SGHKS and CDR2 YYEKEE (reference sequence). The CDR3 loop spans 13 amino acids.